The clone carrying this T cell receptor beta chain was observed many times. Its specificity is not known. The record originates from a study of early T cells in non-severe SARS-CoV-2 infection. Study in general: The input, bulk RNA from unsorted whole blood, was sequenced, and chains were unpaired. Study results and limitations: Anti-spike CD8 specificities were favored by VDJdb matching, whose results missed private and CD4 specificities.

The protocol attached unique molecular identifiers to individual cDNA molecules. TCRdb recomputed calls from the 5' RACE reads with MiXCR, one row per CDR3 protein. The sample consists of about 64,000 distinct CDR3 sequences, approximately 14% of them appearing once. Sequenced input: whole blood. The source is an adult who was a healthcare worker with PCR-confirmed SARS-CoV-2 infection or an uninfected control (not recorded which).

CDR3 sequence (DNA): TGCGCCAGCAGCCAAGTTGTCAGGGGTCAGCCCCAGCATTTT. Translation gives CASSQVVRGQPQHF. The genes are TRBV4-1 and TRBJ1-5; maybe TRBD1 (6 bases). Germline V gene data show CDR1 as MGHRA and CDR2 as YSYEKL. V lost 1 base to trimming and J lost 6 bases, with 10 bases between them. The CDR3 sequence is 14 residues long.